Here is one T cell receptor (beta chain) with its context. What it binds is not known. One junction end does not reproduce the germline sequence, and a read error may be involved. Chemo-refractory metastatic non-small-cell lung cancer patients received focal radiation with ipilimumab CTLA-4 blockade. This CDR3 has 13 residues. Germline V CDR1 and CDR2: SGHVS, FQNEAQ. The entry originates in a study of radiotherapy plus CTLA-4 blockade in lung cancer. For the study at large: Patients showed objective responses in about 20% of cases, and disease control was achieved by 31%. Study-wide points: In blood, after radiotherapy plus ipilimumab, tumor-derived TCR clones expanded. Early clonal dynamics of blood T cells, together with interferon-beta, were reported as the best response predictor.

Profiling relied on immunoSEQ multiplex PCR, and the TCRdb table lists in-frame clones only, not all of them. The sample has some 66,000 clones, around 83% seen once; the top ten hold roughly 4%. This sequence originates from a human donor with non-small cell lung cancer who had a partial response to radiotherapy plus ipilimumab. The chain recombines TRBV7-8 with TRBJ1-1; tentative D call: TRBD1 (5 bases). This specimen consisted of peripheral blood, obtained from a patient treated with radiotherapy plus ipilimumab. The CDR3 protein is CASSLGGRTLTRF. In nucleotides, the CDR3 is TGTGCCAGCAGCCTCGGGGGGAGGACCCTCACGCGTTTT.